This is a list of T cell receptor beta chains from one sample in a study of cytomegalovirus exposure and HLA in healthy donors. Some clones are missing from TCRdb's copy, which holds only in-frame ones; the method was immunoSEQ multiplex PCR. The table counts under 150,000 clones; 1.5% to 1.9% lies in the top ten. The sample comprised PBMCs. These receptor sequences come from a woman in her thirties or forties in good health and CMV-seronegative. Both conserved end residues are part of each CDR3. The D gene is left open where the match is weak.

J	V	D	CDR3	DNA
TRBJ1-2	TRBV5-1	-	CASSLQGMRDGYTF	TGCGCCAGCAGCTTACAGGGCATGAGGGATGGCTACACCTTC
TRBJ2-1	TRBV4-3	TRBD1	CASSRQGVRFGYNEQFF	TGCGCCAGCAGCCGACAGGGAGTTCGCTTCGGGTACAATGAGCAGTTCTTC
TRBJ2-3	TRBV27	TRBD2	CASSFDFVASGGEDTQYF	TGTGCCAGCAGTTTCGATTTCGTTGCTAGCGGGGGTGAAGATACGCAGTATTTT
TRBJ2-3	TRBV9	TRBD2	CASSSLWGSGGASDTQYF	TGTGCCAGCAGCTCCCTGTGGGGTAGCGGGGGGGCATCAGATACGCAGTATTTT
TRBJ2-7	TRBV29-1	TRBD1	CSAGGWDEQYF	TGCAGCGCAGGGGGCTGGGACGAGCAGTACTTC
TRBJ1-1	TRBV25-1	TRBD1	CASTGTGGTEAFF	TGTGCCAGCACCGGGACAGGTGGAACTGAAGCTTTCTTT
TRBJ2-2	TRBV5-1	TRBD1	CASSSADRGTGNTGELFF	TGCGCCAGCAGCTCGGCCGACCGAGGGACAGGAAACACCGGGGAGCTGTTTTTT
TRBJ1-1	TRBV5-1	-	CASSLGGSSNTEAFF	TGCGCCAGCAGCTTGGGGGGCAGCTCCAACACTGAAGCTTTCTTT
TRBJ1-1	TRBV28	-	CASSFPEMNTEAFF	TGTGCCAGCAGTTTCCCGGAGATGAACACTGAAGCTTTCTTT
TRBJ2-3	TRBV5-1	TRBD2	CASSPPETSGGSTDTQYF	TGCGCCAGCAGCCCTCCGGAGACTAGCGGGGGAAGCACAGATACGCAGTATTTT
TRBJ1-6	TRBV7-9	-	CASSKDRLRGNSPLHF	TGTGCCAGCAGCAAAGACAGGCTCCGGGGTAATTCACCCCTCCACTTT
TRBJ2-3	TRBV28	TRBD2	CASSWGGRGDTQYF	TGTGCCAGCAGTTGGGGGGGTCGGGGAGATACGCAGTATTTT
TRBJ2-5	TRBV10-2	-	CASQTGRAPETQYF	TGCGCCAGCCAGACAGGCAGGGCCCCCGAGACCCAGTACTTC
TRBJ2-3	TRBV7-9	TRBD1	CASSLTGGTDTQYF	TGTGCCAGCAGCTTGACAGGGGGGACAGATACGCAGTATTTT
TRBJ1-2	TRBV5-1	TRBD1	CASSLGQVSYGYTF	TGCGCCAGCAGCCTGGGACAGGTCTCTTATGGCTACACCTTC
TRBJ1-6	TRBV25-1	TRBD1	CASSLTGTGNSPLHF	TGTGCCAGCAGTTTAACCGGGACAGGGAATTCACCCCTCCACTTT
TRBJ2-5	TRBV6-4	TRBD2	CASSLTSGAETQYF	TGTGCCAGCAGTCTGACTAGCGGGGCGGAGACCCAGTACTTC
TRBJ1-1	TRBV5-1	TRBD1	CASSRDSPGHTEAFF	TGCGCCAGCAGCAGGGACAGTCCGGGGCACACTGAAGCTTTCTTT